This TCR beta chain was recorded in a study of cytomegalovirus exposure and HLA in healthy donors (TCRdb year 2017). Looking at the study overall: An earlier analysis of some 550 of the donors reported 276 Gb of sequence data and 117 million unique TCR beta sequences from 150 million to 200 million T cells. An early release covering 550 to 700 HLA-typed donors comprised 250 to 350 gigabases of sequencing data and tens of millions of unique TCR sequences. Of the approximately 400 genotyped donors, 80% to 90% were placed in the genetic ancestry cluster associated with self-reported Caucasian donors. The study aimed to test whether cataloging public T cell receptors could reveal signatures of past pathogen exposure. Using immunosequencing, the study profiled T cell repertoires from around 670 subjects and related those repertoires to cytomegalovirus serostatus. Along with the approximately 600-subject first cohort, a separate validation cohort of over a hundred different subjects was used. High-throughput TCR immunosequencing, statistical association of individual TCRs with disease status, and machine learning were combined to predict cytomegalovirus infection status. In a later analysis, previously published TCR beta repertoires from 670 or so donors were re-analyzed and high-resolution HLA genotyping was added so that TCR occurrence patterns could be studied. Rather than drawing on any new phenotypic data, the later analysis identified candidate immune exposures from TCR beta sequences and the way those sequences occurred across donors. To decide whether each TCR beta V gene segment behaved as functional or pseudogenic, an earlier analysis of some 600 of the donors relied on high-throughput TCR beta sequencing. Donor age, sex, ethnicity and CMV serostatus were compiled together with the repertoire data. In a later genetic analysis, genome-wide SNP genotypes for about 65% of the 666 donors were used, and that subset was treated as a discovery cohort. All discovery cohort repertoires had been generated using a single sequencing platform. HLA typing covered class I and class II loci at four-digit resolution. Typing coverage varied by locus: roughly 629-640 donors for A, B, C, DRB1 and DQB1; 500 to 550 for DQA1; nearly 610 for DPA1; around 490 for DPB1. Because of strong linkage in the cohort, 5 or 6 DR-DQ haplotypes were treated as single units for association and clustering. Among 300 to 500 genotyped donors of the cohort, an average of around 220,000 unique TCR beta nucleotide sequences was sequenced per donor, of which 15% to 20% were non-productive. The paper as a whole reports these results and caveats: A later analysis reported that several top co-occurrence clusters appeared linked to parvovirus B19, influenza, CMV and Epstein-Barr virus. Some IMGT-functional V segments, including TRBV6-2 and TRBV6-3, could not be distinguished by the 87-base-pair reads and were therefore excluded. This cohort had only TCR beta chains sequenced, and the lack of alpha or paired-chain data limited which features could be detected. Roughly uniform sequencing depth across donors was assumed in presence/absence analyses, although this assumption may not hold. Correlated functional status among segregating V segments might reflect linkage disequilibrium, but an unknown experimental factor could not be ruled out. A later analysis found that TCR association rates varied across HLA loci, with DRB1 alleles showing the most associated TCRs and HLA-C alleles the fewest. When HLA alleles, especially DR and DQ, strongly co-occurred, attributing TCR associations to individual alleles was difficult. The authors suggested that the approach could potentially be generalized to other disease states and immunological phenotypes. Across donors, most TCR sequences were observed very rarely, whereas some public TCRs were present in many individuals. Because counts were too low, seventeen rarely observed V segments, including chromosome 9 orphons, were excluded from the earlier analysis of several hundred of the donors. The sequencing pipeline was judged likely to have produced a cluster of highly shared sequence variants as a technical artifact. A later analysis found that HLA-associated TCR beta chains were more clonally expanded and had lower generation probabilities than equally common non-associated chains. A further reported finding was that TCR beta sequences accurately predicted the HLA-A and HLA-B alleles for most subjects in the first cohort. Compared with the approximately 700-donor mean, donors in an Asian-associated ancestry cluster had fewer N-insertions in productive TCRs, according to a later genetic analysis. In both the original and validation cohorts, the classifier was reported to diagnose cytomegalovirus status with high specificity and sensitivity. Three of the identified cytomegalovirus-associated TCR beta chains were confirmed in vitro to be specific for cytomegalovirus antigens. The study listed 150 to 200 TCR beta chains as associated with cytomegalovirus. Specific HLA alleles were associated with around 18,000 TCR beta sequences at a false discovery rate of 0.05 in a later analysis. Because HLA typing was unavailable for some donors at each locus, only the typed subset was used in association tests. In an earlier analysis of some 540 of the donors, most TCR beta V segments appeared in productive rearrangements about 87% or about 30% of the time, broadly matching IMGT annotations. A later analysis found that most CMV-associated TCR beta chains appeared HLA-restricted, with HLA associations seemingly driven largely by CMV exposure. Immune exposure information for the cohort was limited to CMV serostatus. V-gene and J-gene trimming of TCR beta chains was associated with a missense DCLRE1C variant in a later genetic analysis, and the association was replicated in an independent cohort.

In total, roughly 670 healthy bone marrow donors made up the cohort. At the time of sampling, all cohort members were nominally healthy, though unrecorded immune exposures were likely present. The donor tested CMV seropositive, placing the donor among the 290 or so seropositive members of the cohort. A peripheral blood sample was provided by each donor, and peripheral blood mononuclear cells were used for TCR beta sequencing. Genomic DNA was extracted from the blood cell samples with the Qiagen DNeasy Blood Extraction Kit. Details on this clone: The specificity of this receptor is unknown. Nothing much larger sits one base from this clone, and base qualities are not available.

Receptors were amplified or captured by the immunoSEQ multiplex PCR assay. For the multiplex PCR, a mixture combining 60 forward primers for TCR Vbeta segments and 13 reverse primers for TCR Jbeta segments was used. A multiplex PCR assay on genomic DNA amplified the CDR3 region of rearranged TCR beta genes. The amplified TCR beta libraries were sequenced on the Illumina HiSeq System as 87-base-pair reads. As for how the authors treated the data: Across the 670 or so repertoires, a later analysis counted 75 million to 90 million unique TCR beta chains, around 10 million of which were shared by at least two donors. A nearest-neighbor algorithm error-corrected the raw reads and collapsed the reads into unique sequences, merging closely related sequences to remove PCR and sequencing errors. To assign V, D and J gene segments, CDR3 sequences were aligned to IMGT reference sequences. For a sequence to be retained, at least a six-nucleotide match to both a V gene segment and a J gene segment was required. A rearrangement was called productive if the CDR3 had no stop codons and remained in frame with V and J, and every other rearrangement was called non-productive. Following IMGT convention, CDR3 was defined as the stretch from the second conserved V-encoded cysteine to the conserved J-encoded phenylalanine. Sequences without an unambiguous match to a single V gene segment were excluded from the earlier analysis of about 600 of the donors. An earlier analysis of a few hundred of the donors called V segments functional above 56.7% productive rearrangements and segregating when the between-donor standard deviation exceeded 5%. A statistical classification framework was built to diagnose cytomegalovirus status from the catalog of TCR beta chain sequences. A later analysis assigned V and J genes by comparing TCR nucleotide sequences with IMGT/GENE-DB human TR gene sequences. In a later analysis, CDR3 sequences and most-parsimonious VDJ recombination scenarios were assigned using the TCRdist pipeline. In a later analysis, each TCR beta chain was defined by its CDR3 amino acid sequence together with its V-gene family, and reads without a unique V-gene family were excluded. As a way to deal with suspected cross-contamination and a sequencing artifact, a later analysis dropped 592 nucleotide sequences that were highly shared and had low generation probability. For each public chain, a later analysis derived a clonal expansion index from normalized ranks of inferred template counts within each repertoire. Generation probabilities in a later analysis came from a VDJ recombination model fitted to out-of-frame rearrangements, and those results were checked against IGoR. Hypergeometric tests were used in a later analysis to score TCR-TCR, TCR-HLA and TCR-CMV co-occurrence, with a repertoire-size bias correction applied to the TCR pairs. A later analysis estimated false discovery rates by permuting HLA or CMV assignments 20 times. In a later analysis, co-occurring TCRs were grouped using DBSCAN, and TCRdist sequence similarity was added for clustering within HLA-allele-positive subsets. Co-occurrence clustering excluded repertoires with fewer than 30,000 or more than 120,000 public chains, plus five with anomalous nucleotide sharing. The source is immuneACCESS, and TCRdb retained only in-frame sequences with V and J called. Part of the clones is not carried over; for the studies checked, unresolved V genes explain less than half of this, and the remainder is unexplained. The DNA was the basis for D and trimming; V, J and clone size are from that table. The sample table holds approximately 160,000 clones, of which roughly four fifths were seen once. The top ten clones comprise under 1% of the sample.

The germline V gene specifies SGHRS as CDR1 and YFSETQ as CDR2. Ends trimmed: V by 2 bases, J by 0 bases; bases unmatched to a gene: 4. The CDR3 has 16 amino acids, counting the end cysteine and phenylalanine. Only the CDR3 DNA stays, 48 bases, in frame from base 1. The rearranged chain carries TRBV5-1 and TRBJ2-5, with 10 bases matching TRBD1. The clonotype comes from a girl aged 2 to 10 in good health and CMV-seropositive. Sequences were obtained from PBMCs. The CDR3 here reads CASSLKTGGHQETQYF. The nucleotides read TGCGCCAGCAGCTTAAAGACAGGGGGCCACCAAGAGACCCAGTACTTC.